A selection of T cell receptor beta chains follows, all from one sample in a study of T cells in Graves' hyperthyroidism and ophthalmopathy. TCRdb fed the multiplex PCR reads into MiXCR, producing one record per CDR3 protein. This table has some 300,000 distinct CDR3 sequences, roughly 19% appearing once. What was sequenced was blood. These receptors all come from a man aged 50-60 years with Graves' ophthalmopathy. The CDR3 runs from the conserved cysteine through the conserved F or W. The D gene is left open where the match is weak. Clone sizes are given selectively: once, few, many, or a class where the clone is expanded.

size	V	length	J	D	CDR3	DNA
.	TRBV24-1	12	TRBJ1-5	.	CATSGQDQPQHF	TGTGCCACCAGTGGTCAAGATCAGCCCCAGCATTTT
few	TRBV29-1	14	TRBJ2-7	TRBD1	CSISSGTGQGEQYF	TGCAGCATCTCATCCGGGACAGGGCAAGGCGAGCAGTACTTC
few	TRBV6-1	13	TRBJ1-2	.	CASSVWQNYGYTF	TGTGCCAGCAGTGTTTGGCAGAATTATGGCTACACCTTC
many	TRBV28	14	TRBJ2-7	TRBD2	CASSLAGGLYEQYF	TGTGCCAGCAGCTTAGCGGGAGGCCTCTACGAGCAGTACTTC
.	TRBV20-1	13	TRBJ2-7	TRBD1	CSAQDRQSYEQYF	TGCAGTGCCCAGGACAGGCAATCCTACGAGCAGTACTTC
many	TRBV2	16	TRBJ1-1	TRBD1	CASSKQGARMNTEAFF	TGTGCCAGCAGCAAACAGGGGGCGCGGATGAACACTGAAGCTTTCTTT
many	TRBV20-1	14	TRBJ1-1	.	CSADPTGMNTEAFF	TGCAGTGCTGACCCGACAGGCATGAACACTGAAGCTTTCTTT
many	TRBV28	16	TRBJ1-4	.	CASGIADIVINEKLFF	TGTGCCAGCGGAATAGCGGACATCGTAATTAATGAAAAACTGTTTTTT
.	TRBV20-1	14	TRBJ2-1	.	CSAPVTLGGGEQFF	TGCAGTGCCCCCGTAACCCTAGGTGGGGGTGAGCAGTTCTTC
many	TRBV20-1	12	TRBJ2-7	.	CSARDLTYEQYF	TGCAGTGCTAGAGACCTAACCTACGAGCAGTACTTC
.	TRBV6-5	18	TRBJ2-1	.	CASSYSPPDNPAYNEQFF	TGTGCCAGCAGTTACTCGCCCCCAGACAATCCGGCGTACAATGAGCAGTTCTTC
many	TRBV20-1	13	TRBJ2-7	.	CSALFDVAYEQYF	TGCAGTGCCCTCTTTGACGTCGCGTACGAGCAGTACTTC
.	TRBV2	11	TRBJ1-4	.	CASKAEQILFF	TGTGCCAGCAAGGCTGAACAGATCCTGTTTTTT
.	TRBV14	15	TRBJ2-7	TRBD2	CASSQDSGRSHEQYF	TGTGCCAGCAGCCAAGATAGCGGGAGGTCCCACGAGCAGTACTTC
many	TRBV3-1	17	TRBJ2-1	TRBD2	CASSQVFGGSWDNEQFF	TGTGCCAGCAGCCAAGTGTTTGGCGGGAGTTGGGACAATGAGCAGTTCTTC
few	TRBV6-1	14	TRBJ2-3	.	CASSEGRGWDTQYF	TGTGCCAGCAGTGAAGGAAGGGGTTGGGATACGCAGTATTTT
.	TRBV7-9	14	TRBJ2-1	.	CASSLLVHANEQFF	TGTGCCAGCAGCTTATTGGTCCACGCCAATGAGCAGTTCTTC
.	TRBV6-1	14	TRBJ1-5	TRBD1	CASQEDRGGQPQHF	TGTGCCAGCCAAGAAGACAGGGGTGGTCAGCCCCAGCATTTT
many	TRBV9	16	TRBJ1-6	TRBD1	CASSASGTGLNSPLHF	TGTGCCAGCAGCGCTTCCGGGACAGGACTTAATTCACCCCTCCACTTT
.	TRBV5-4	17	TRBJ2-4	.	CASSFDGALLAKNIQYF	TGTGCCAGCAGCTTCGACGGGGCACTTCTAGCCAAAAACATTCAGTACTTC
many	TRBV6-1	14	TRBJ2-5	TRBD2	CASSPGGGHETQYF	TGTGCCAGCAGTCCGGGGGGGGGGCATGAGACCCAGTACTTC
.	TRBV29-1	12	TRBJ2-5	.	CSVYRSQETQYF	TGCAGCGTTTATAGGAGCCAAGAGACCCAGTACTTC
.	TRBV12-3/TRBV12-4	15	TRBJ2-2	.	CASSLGQGNAGELFF	TGTGCCAGCAGTTTGGGGCAGGGGAATGCCGGGGAGCTGTTTTTT
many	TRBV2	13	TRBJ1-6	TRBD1	CASTIPGTVTLHF	TGTGCCAGCACTATACCCGGGACAGTCACCCTCCACTTT
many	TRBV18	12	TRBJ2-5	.	CASSRYSETQYF	TGTGCCAGCTCACGATATAGCGAGACCCAGTACTTC
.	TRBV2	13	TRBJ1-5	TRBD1	CASRGQTNQAQHF	TGTGCCAGCAGGGGACAGACTAATCAGGCCCAGCATTTT
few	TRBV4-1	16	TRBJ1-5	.	CASSQDWKGRNQPQHF	TGCGCCAGCAGCCAAGATTGGAAAGGGAGAAATCAGCCCCAGCATTTT
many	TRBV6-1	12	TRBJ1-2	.	CASSLVGFGYTF	TGTGCCAGCAGCCTCGTCGGGTTTGGCTACACCTTC
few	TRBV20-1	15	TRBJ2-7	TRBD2	CSAIRLTSGTYEQYF	TGCAGTGCTATCAGACTGACTAGCGGGACCTACGAGCAGTACTTC
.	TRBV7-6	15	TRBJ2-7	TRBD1	CASSLASGQGNEQYF	TGTGCCAGCAGCTTAGCCTCGGGACAGGGGAACGAGCAGTACTTC
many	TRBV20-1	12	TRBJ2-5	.	CSGGGAKETQYF	TGCAGTGGGGGGGGGGCCAAAGAGACCCAGTACTTC
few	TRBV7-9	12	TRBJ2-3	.	CASSLGENTQYF	TGTGCCAGCAGCTTAGGGGAGAATACGCAGTATTTT
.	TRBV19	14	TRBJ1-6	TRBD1	CASRWTGGISPLHF	TGTGCCAGTAGGTGGACAGGGGGTATATCACCCCTCCACTTT
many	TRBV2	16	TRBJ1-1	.	CASSELSGGINTEAFF	TGTGCCAGCAGTGAACTTTCTGGGGGCATAAACACTGAAGCTTTCTTT
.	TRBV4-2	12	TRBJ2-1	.	CASSPLGDEQFF	TGTGCCAGCAGCCCTCTAGGGGATGAGCAGTTCTTC
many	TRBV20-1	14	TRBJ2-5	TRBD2	CSVLLAGAGETQYF	TGCAGTGTTCTACTAGCGGGAGCGGGAGAGACCCAGTACTTC
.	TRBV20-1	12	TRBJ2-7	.	CSAAADIYEQYF	TGCAGTGCAGCTGCAGATATCTACGAGCAGTACTTC
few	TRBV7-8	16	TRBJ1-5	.	CASSLRAGGYNQPQHF	TGTGCCAGCAGCTTAAGGGCCGGAGGATACAATCAGCCCCAGCATTTT
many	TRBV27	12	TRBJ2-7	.	CASSLTFYEQYF	TGTGCCAGCAGTCTCACGTTCTACGAGCAGTACTTC
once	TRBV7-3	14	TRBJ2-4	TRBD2	CASSSASGKNIQYF	TGTGCCAGCAGCTCTGCTAGCGGGAAAAACATTCAGTACTTC
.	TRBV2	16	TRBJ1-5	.	CASSEEGGRLNQPQHF	TGTGCCAGCAGTGAAGAGGGGGGGAGGCTGAATCAGCCCCAGCATTTT
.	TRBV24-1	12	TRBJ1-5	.	CATSTGSQPQHF	TGTGCCACCAGCACAGGGAGTCAGCCCCAGCATTTT
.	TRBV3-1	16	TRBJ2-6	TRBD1	CASSLYRGTGANVLTF	TGTGCCAGCAGCCTATACAGGGGAACTGGGGCCAACGTCCTGACTTTC
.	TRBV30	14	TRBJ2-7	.	CAWSGDSTSYEQYF	TGTGCCTGGAGTGGGGACTCGACTTCCTACGAGCAGTACTTC
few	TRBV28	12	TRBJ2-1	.	CASTDTSNEQFF	TGTGCCAGCACCGACACTAGTAATGAGCAGTTCTTC
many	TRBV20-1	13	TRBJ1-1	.	CSADTGFPTEAFF	TGCAGTGCGGACACAGGATTCCCGACTGAAGCTTTCTTT
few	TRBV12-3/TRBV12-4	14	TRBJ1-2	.	CASSLDFGLGGYTF	TGTGCCAGCAGTTTAGATTTTGGGTTAGGGGGCTACACCTTC
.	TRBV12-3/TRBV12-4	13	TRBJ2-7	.	CACSFDTWDEQYF	TGTGCCTGCAGTTTCGATACCTGGGACGAGCAGTACTTC
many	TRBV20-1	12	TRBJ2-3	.	CSAPISTDTQYF	TGCAGTGCTCCTATTAGCACAGATACGCAGTATTTT
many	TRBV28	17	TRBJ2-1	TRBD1	CTSSRDREAFRDNEQFF	TGTACCAGCAGCCGGGACAGGGAAGCTTTCCGGGACAATGAGCAGTTCTTC
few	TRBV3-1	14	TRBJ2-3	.	CASSHETTGDTQYF	TGTGCCAGCAGCCACGAGACGACGGGAGATACGCAGTATTTT